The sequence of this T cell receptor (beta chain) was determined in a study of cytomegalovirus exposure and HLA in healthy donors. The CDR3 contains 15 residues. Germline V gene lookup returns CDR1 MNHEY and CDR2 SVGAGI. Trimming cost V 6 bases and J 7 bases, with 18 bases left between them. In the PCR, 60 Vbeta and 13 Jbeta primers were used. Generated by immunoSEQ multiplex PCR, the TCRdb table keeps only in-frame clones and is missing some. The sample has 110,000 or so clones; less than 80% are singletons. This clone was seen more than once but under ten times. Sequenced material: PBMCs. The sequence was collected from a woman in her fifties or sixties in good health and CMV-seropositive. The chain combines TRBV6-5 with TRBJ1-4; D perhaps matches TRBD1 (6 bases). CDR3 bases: TGTGCCAGCAGAAGCCTCACAGGGTCGGCTGAAAAACTGTTTTTT. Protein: CASRSLTGSAEKLFF.